This T cell receptor (beta chain) was identified in a study of CD8+ T cells in alopecia areata. Study results and caveats: Resident alphabeta T cells of normal skin are also sequenced in scalp samples. It was lesional scalp, especially alopecia totalis/universalis, that showed higher clonality than normal scalp.

A note on this clone: The antigen remains unidentified.

cDNA reverse transcribed from extracted RNA served as the sequencing template. Repertoires were generated with immunoSEQ multiplex PCR, while TCRdb's copy carries only in-frame clones and drops some. The data show some 25,000 clones, 52% seen once. This CDR3 has 13 residues. Germline CDR1 SGHVS, CDR2 FNYEAQ. V was clipped by 4 bases and J by 5 bases, with 9 bases between them. Obtained from alopecia areata patients were lesional scalp punch biopsies along with peripheral blood. J is TRBJ1-5 and V is TRBV7-6; D gene ambiguous. The clonotype comes from a human donor with alopecia areata. The material sequenced was NKG2D-high CD8+ T cells sorted from blood. CDR3: CASSYTDYQPQHF. The CDR3 DNA follows: TGTGCCAGCAGCTACACAGATTATCAGCCCCAGCATTTT.